These T cell receptor beta chains were read from a single sample in a study of radiotherapy plus CTLA-4 blockade in lung cancer. Using immunoSEQ multiplex PCR, the repertoire was profiled, and TCRdb retains in-frame clones only, with some absent. Found here are tens of thousands of clones, around four fifths of them singletons; the top ten hold around 7%. The specimen was peripheral blood, collected from a patient treated with radiotherapy plus ipilimumab. The receptors come from a human donor with non-small cell lung cancer who had stable disease on radiotherapy plus ipilimumab. Each CDR3 is given with its conserved first and last residue. The D gene is left open where the match is weak. Clone size, where shown, is once, few, many, or a class for clones that have expanded.

TRBV5-1,TRBJ2-1,-,12,-,CASSSNLQEQFF,TGCGCCAGCAGCTCCAACCTACAAGAGCAGTTCTTC
TRBV19,TRBJ1-1,medium-sized,14,-,CASRNGHVNTEAFF,TGTGCCAGTAGAAACGGACACGTAAACACTGAAGCTTTCTTT
TRBV7-3,TRBJ2-1,few,18,-,CASSREPGGNRAYNEQFF,TGTGCCAGCAGCCGTGAACCAGGGGGGAACCGAGCGTACAATGAGCAGTTCTTC
TRBV9,TRBJ1-2,-,16,TRBD1,CASSDIGQGLNYGYTF,TGTGCCAGCAGCGACATAGGACAGGGTCTAAACTATGGCTACACCTTC
TRBV29-1,TRBJ2-6,once,15,-,CSVAAAGSGANVLTF,TGCAGCGTTGCCGCAGCAGGCTCTGGGGCCAACGTCCTGACTTTC
TRBV7-2,TRBJ1-1,-,15,-,CASRYTRSLNTEAFF,TGTGCCAGCAGGTACACGAGGAGTTTGAACACTGAAGCTTTCTTT
TRBV7-9,TRBJ1-1,-,16,TRBD1,CASSLKGGQDNTEAFF,TGTGCCAGCAGCTTAAAAGGGGGACAGGATAACACTGAAGCTTTCTTT
TRBV19,TRBJ2-1,-,15,-,CASSGMGPWSDEQFF,TGTGCCAGTAGTGGGATGGGGCCTTGGTCCGATGAGCAGTTCTTC
TRBV2,TRBJ1-5,-,14,TRBD1,CASSSRQGSQPQHF,TGTGCCAGCAGCTCTCGACAGGGGAGTCAGCCCCAGCATTTT
TRBV11-3,TRBJ2-2,-,12,-,CASSPHSGELFF,TGTGCCAGCAGCCCTCACTCCGGGGAGCTGTTTTTT
TRBV19,TRBJ1-2,-,13,-,CASSMYPDYGYTF,TGTGCCAGTAGTATGTATCCGGACTATGGCTACACCTTC
TRBV5-1,TRBJ1-4,-,17,-,CASSPGRDGLGYEKLFF,TGCGCCAGCAGCCCGGGGCGGGACGGATTAGGGTACGAAAAACTGTTTTTT
TRBV5-6,TRBJ1-5,-,16,-,CASSLNQGMSNQPQHF,TGTGCCAGCAGCTTAAATCAGGGGATGAGCAATCAGCCCCAGCATTTT
TRBV7-2,TRBJ2-7,few,13,-,CASNQGGFYEQYF,TGTGCCAGCAACCAGGGGGGGTTCTACGAGCAGTACTTC
TRBV7-7,TRBJ2-2,-,17,-,CASSLGSGPMNTGELFF,TGTGCCAGCAGCTTAGGTTCTGGACCTATGAACACCGGGGAGCTGTTTTTT
TRBV7-2,TRBJ1-1,-,15,TRBD1,CASSLDGRGLSEAFF,TGTGCCAGCAGCTTAGATGGAAGGGGGCTCTCTGAAGCTTTCTTT
TRBV4-1,TRBJ1-2,-,12,-,CASSQGGRGYTF,TGCGCCAGCAGCCAAGGGGGCCGGGGCTACACCTTC
TRBV15,TRBJ2-5,-,15,-,CATSNSRVYQETQYF,TGTGCCACCAGCAATTCCAGGGTGTACCAAGAGACCCAGTACTTC
TRBV19,TRBJ2-2,-,12,-,CASSIQAGELFF,TGTGCCAGTAGTATACAGGCCGGGGAGCTGTTTTTT
TRBV6-5,TRBJ2-7,-,12,TRBD2,CASSGGYYEQYF,TGTGCCAGCTCCGGGGGGTACTACGAGCAGTACTTC
TRBV23-1,TRBJ2-3,-,15,-,CASTKLVQGGDTQYF,TGCGCCAGCACCAAACTCGTACAGGGTGGGGATACGCAGTATTTT
TRBV9,TRBJ1-3,-,15,-,CASSLGVAVGNTIYF,TGTGCCAGCAGCTTAGGGGTCGCGGTCGGAAACACCATATATTTT
TRBV14,TRBJ1-1,-,16,TRBD1,CASSQALGQGAAEAFF,TGTGCCAGCAGCCAAGCCCTGGGACAGGGGGCCGCTGAAGCTTTCTTT
TRBV27,TRBJ1-1,-,13,-,CASSSGLNTEAFF,TGTGCCAGCAGTTCAGGGTTGAACACTGAAGCTTTCTTT
TRBV27,TRBJ2-5,-,16,TRBD1,CASSLTPGQGQETQYF,TGTGCCAGCAGTTTGACCCCCGGACAGGGCCAAGAGACCCAGTACTTC
TRBV5-4,TRBJ2-3,few,15,-,CASSLKSLNTDTQYF,TGTGCCAGCAGCTTGAAATCACTTAACACAGATACGCAGTATTTT
TRBV7-9,TRBJ1-2,-,18,TRBD1,CASSLALTGNWSNYGYTF,TGTGCCAGCAGCTTAGCGCTGACAGGGAATTGGAGTAACTATGGCTACACCTTC
TRBV2,TRBJ2-2,-,17,-,CASKVGWNSVNTGELFF,TGTGCCAGCAAAGTCGGCTGGAACAGCGTGAACACCGGGGAGCTGTTTTTT
TRBV19,TRBJ1-1,-,16,-,CASTQRGGLLSFEAFF,TGTGCCAGTACCCAAAGGGGAGGGCTTTTGTCATTTGAAGCTTTCTTT
TRBV7-9,TRBJ1-4,few,15,TRBD1,CASSLAGGGGEKLFF,TGTGCCAGCAGCTTAGCAGGGGGCGGCGGGGAAAAACTGTTTTTT
TRBV7-8,TRBJ2-1,-,14,-,CASSLIMEGFEQFF,TGTGCCAGCAGCTTAATTATGGAGGGTTTCGAGCAGTTCTTC
TRBV6-5,TRBJ2-5,-,15,TRBD2,CASSKAGGPGETQYF,TGTGCCAGCAGCAAAGCGGGGGGGCCTGGGGAGACCCAGTACTTC
TRBV7-6,TRBJ2-6,-,17,-,CASSSLSQLSGANVLTF,TGTGCCAGCAGCTCACTGAGCCAGCTCTCTGGGGCCAACGTCCTGACTTTC
TRBV5-6,TRBJ2-2,-,14,-,CASSLQGNTGELFF,TGTGCCAGCAGCTTGCAGGGGAACACCGGGGAGCTGTTTTTT
TRBV4-1,TRBJ1-1,-,17,-,CASSPMGLLKLNTEAFF,TGCGCCAGCAGCCCCATGGGACTCCTGAAGTTGAACACTGAAGCTTTCTTT
TRBV7-8,TRBJ1-1,-,13,-,CASSLVSDGEAFF,TGTGCCAGCAGCTTAGTTTCGGACGGTGAAGCTTTCTTT
TRBV1,TRBJ2-1,-,16,-,CTGSQVAAGEYNEQFF,TGCACCGGCAGCCAAGTGGCAGCGGGGGAGTACAATGAGCAGTTCTTC
TRBV2,TRBJ2-2,once,15,-,CASSESRSWAGELFF,TGTGCCAGCAGTGAAAGCAGGAGCTGGGCCGGGGAGCTGTTTTTT
TRBV28,TRBJ1-1,-,11,TRBD1,CASSLQGARFF,TGTGCCAGCAGTTTGCAGGGGGCAAGGTTCTTT
TRBV5-1,TRBJ1-1,-,13,TRBD1,CASSPQGQSEAFF,TGCGCCAGCAGCCCGCAGGGACAGAGTGAAGCTTTCTTT
TRBV19,TRBJ1-1,few,15,TRBD1,CASSIGQGAGTEAFF,TGTGCCAGTAGTATAGGGCAGGGGGCAGGCACTGAAGCTTTCTTT
TRBV5-1,TRBJ2-5,-,15,-,CASSLGGSNQETQYF,TGCGCCAGCAGCTTGGGTGGCAGCAATCAAGAGACCCAGTACTTC
TRBV7-2,TRBJ1-5,-,16,-,CASSSGLRAGDQPQHF,TGTGCCAGCAGCTCTGGATTGCGAGCAGGGGATCAGCCCCAGCATTTT
TRBV4-3,TRBJ2-4,once,14,-,CASSQGTGGNIQYF,TGCGCCAGCAGCCAAGGGACAGGAGGGAACATTCAGTACTTC
TRBV5-1,TRBJ1-1,-,14,-,CASSLMDGNTEAFF,TGCGCCAGCAGCTTGATGGACGGGAACACTGAAGCTTTCTTT